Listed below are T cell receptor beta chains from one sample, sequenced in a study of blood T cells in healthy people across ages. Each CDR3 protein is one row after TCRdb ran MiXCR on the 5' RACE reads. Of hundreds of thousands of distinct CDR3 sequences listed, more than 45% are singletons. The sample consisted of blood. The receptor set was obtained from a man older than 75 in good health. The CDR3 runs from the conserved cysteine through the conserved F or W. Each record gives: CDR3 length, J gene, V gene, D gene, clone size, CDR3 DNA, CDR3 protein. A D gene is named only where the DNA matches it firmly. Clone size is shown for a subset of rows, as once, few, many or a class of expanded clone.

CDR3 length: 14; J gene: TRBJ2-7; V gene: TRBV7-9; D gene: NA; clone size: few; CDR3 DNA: TGTGCCAGCAGGCCCTCCGGGGGAAACTACGAGCAGTACTTC; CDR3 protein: CASRPSGGNYEQYF
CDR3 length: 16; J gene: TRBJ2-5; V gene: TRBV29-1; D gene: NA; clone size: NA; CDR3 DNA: TGCAGCGTTGAAGGCGGGACAGCAACTCCACGGGAGACCCAGTACTTC; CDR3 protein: CSVEGGTATPRETQYF
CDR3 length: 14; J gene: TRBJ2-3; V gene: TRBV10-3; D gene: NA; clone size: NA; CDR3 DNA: TGTGCCATCAGTGGGAACAGGGCTTACGATACGCAGTATTTT; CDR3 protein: CAISGNRAYDTQYF
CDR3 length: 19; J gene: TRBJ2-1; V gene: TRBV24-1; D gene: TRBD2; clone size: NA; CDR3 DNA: TGTGCCATCAGTGATCCCTCCTCTAGCGGGAGAAGCTCCTACAATGAGCAGTTCTTC; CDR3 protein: CAISDPSSSGRSSYNEQFF
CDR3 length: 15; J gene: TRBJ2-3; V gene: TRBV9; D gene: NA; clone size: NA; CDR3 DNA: TGTGCCAGCAGCGTAAATAGCGGAAAACCAGATACGCAGTATTTT; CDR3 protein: CASSVNSGKPDTQYF
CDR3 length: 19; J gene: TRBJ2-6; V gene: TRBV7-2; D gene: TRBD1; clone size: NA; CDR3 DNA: TGTGCCAGCAGCTTCTCTTCCAGAGGACAGGGACCGGGGGCCAACGTCCTGACTTTC; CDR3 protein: CASSFSSRGQGPGANVLTF
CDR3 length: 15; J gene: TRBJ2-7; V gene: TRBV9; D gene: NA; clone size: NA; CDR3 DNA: TGTGCCAGCAGCGTAGCCTCGGGACCGCGTTACGAGCAGTACTTC; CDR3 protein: CASSVASGPRYEQYF
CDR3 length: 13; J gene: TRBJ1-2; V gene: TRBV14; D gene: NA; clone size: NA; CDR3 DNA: TGTGCCAGCAGCCCTTTTGAGGGAACTGGCTACACCTTC; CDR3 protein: CASSPFEGTGYTF
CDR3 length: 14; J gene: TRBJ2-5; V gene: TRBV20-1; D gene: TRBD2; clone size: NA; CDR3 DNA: TGCAGTGCAACAAGCGGGAGTACCTACAATGAGCAGTACTTC; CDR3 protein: CSATSGSTYNEQYF
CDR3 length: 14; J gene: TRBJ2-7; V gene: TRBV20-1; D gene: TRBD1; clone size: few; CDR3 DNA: TGCAGTGCTAGGTCCAACAGGGGCTCCTACGAGCAGTACTTC; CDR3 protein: CSARSNRGSYEQYF
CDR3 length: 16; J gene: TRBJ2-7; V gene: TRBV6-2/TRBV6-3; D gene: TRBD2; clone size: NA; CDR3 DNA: TGTGCCAGCAGTTCTAAACTAGCGGGAGGCTCCTACGAGCAGTACTTC; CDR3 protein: CASSSKLAGGSYEQYF
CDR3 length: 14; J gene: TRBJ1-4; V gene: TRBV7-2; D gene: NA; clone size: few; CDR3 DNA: TGTGCCAGCAGCGCGTCCTTCTCTAATGAAAAACTGTTTTTT; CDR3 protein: CASSASFSNEKLFF
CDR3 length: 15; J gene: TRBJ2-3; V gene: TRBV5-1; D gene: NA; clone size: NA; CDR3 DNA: TGCGCCAGCAGCTTGGGCCTAGGGGGGAGAGATGCGCAGTATTTT; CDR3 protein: CASSLGLGGRDAQYF
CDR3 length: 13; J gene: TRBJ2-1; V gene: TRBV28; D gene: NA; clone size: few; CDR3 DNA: TGTGCCAGCACGGGGTATAAGATCGGTGAGCAGTTCTTC; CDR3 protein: CASTGYKIGEQFF
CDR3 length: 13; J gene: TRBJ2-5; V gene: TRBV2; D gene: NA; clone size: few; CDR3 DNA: TGTGCCAGCATACGGGACCAACAAGAGACCCAGTACTTC; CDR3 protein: CASIRDQQETQYF
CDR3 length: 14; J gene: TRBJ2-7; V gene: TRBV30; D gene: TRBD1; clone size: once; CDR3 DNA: TGTGCCTGGAGCCGGGGGACAGGAAGCTACGAGCAGTACTTC; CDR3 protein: CAWSRGTGSYEQYF
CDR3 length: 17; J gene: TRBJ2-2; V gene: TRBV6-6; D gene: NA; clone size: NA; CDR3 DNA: TGTGCCAGCAGTTACTCATTGACGGGGATGGGGCCCGGGGAGCTGTTTTTT; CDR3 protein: CASSYSLTGMGPGELFF
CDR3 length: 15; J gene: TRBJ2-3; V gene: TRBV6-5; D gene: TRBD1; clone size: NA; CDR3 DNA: TGTGCCAGCAGTTACTCCCGGACAGGGGTCGATACGCAGTATTTT; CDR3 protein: CASSYSRTGVDTQYF
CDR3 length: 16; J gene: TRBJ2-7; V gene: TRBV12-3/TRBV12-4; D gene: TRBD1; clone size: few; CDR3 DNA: TGTGCCAGCAGTTTAGATGCAGGACAGGGTATCAACGAGCAGTACTTC; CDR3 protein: CASSLDAGQGINEQYF
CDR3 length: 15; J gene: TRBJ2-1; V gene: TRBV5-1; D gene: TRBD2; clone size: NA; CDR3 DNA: TGCGCCAGCAGCTTGACTAGCGGGAGAGGGCGGGAGCAGTTCTTC; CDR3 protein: CASSLTSGRGREQFF
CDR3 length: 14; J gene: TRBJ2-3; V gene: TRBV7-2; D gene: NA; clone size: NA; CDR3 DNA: TGTGCCAGCAGCTTCCGACAGTACACAGATACGCAGTATTTT; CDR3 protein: CASSFRQYTDTQYF
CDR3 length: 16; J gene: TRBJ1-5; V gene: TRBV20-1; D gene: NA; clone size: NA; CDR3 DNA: TGCAGTGTCAGACCCCCACCCGGTCTTAGCAATCAGCCCCAGCATTTT; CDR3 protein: CSVRPPPGLSNQPQHF
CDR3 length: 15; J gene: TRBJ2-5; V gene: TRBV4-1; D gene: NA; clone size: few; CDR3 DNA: TGCGCCAGCAGCCAAACCCCGGGGGAGTTCGAGACCCAGTACTTC; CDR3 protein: CASSQTPGEFETQYF
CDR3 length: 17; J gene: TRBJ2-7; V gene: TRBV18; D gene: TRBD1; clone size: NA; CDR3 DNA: TGTGCCAGCTCACCAGCCGGGACAGGGGCCTCCTTCTACGAGCAGTACTTC; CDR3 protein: CASSPAGTGASFYEQYF
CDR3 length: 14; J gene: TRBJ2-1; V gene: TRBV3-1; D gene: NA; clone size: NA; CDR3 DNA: TGTGCCAGCAGCCAAGGGCAGAGTCACAATGAGCAGTTCTTC; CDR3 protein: CASSQGQSHNEQFF
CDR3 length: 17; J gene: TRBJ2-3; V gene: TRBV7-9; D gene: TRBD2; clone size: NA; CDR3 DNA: TGTGCCAGCAGCGACCGAAACGGGAGGACCAGCACAGATACGCAGTATTTT; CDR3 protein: CASSDRNGRTSTDTQYF
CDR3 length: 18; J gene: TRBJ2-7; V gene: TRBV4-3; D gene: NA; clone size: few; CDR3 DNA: TGCGCCAGCAGCCAAGAGTTCTGGACCGGGACGTTGGCCTACGAGCAGTACTTC; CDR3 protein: CASSQEFWTGTLAYEQYF
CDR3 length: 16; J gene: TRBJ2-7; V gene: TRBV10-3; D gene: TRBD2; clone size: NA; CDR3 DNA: TGTGCCATCAGTGAGTCCGGGCTAGCGGGGGATAGGGAGCAGTACTTC; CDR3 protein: CAISESGLAGDREQYF
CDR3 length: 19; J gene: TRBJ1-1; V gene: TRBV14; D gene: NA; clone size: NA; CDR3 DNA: TGTGCCAGCAGCCGCGATACTAGGGATGCCGTGGTCGTTCAAAAATCGGCTTTCTTT; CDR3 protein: CASSRDTRDAVVVQKSAFF
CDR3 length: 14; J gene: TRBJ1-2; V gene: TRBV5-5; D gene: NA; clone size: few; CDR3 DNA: TGTGCCAGCAGCTTGTCAGCGGAAAACTATGGCTACACCTTC; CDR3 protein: CASSLSAENYGYTF
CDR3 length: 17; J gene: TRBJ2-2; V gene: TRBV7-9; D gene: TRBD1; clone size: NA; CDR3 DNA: TGTGCCAGCAGCCCCCTTTCCGGGACAGGGCCCACCGGGGAGCTGTTTTTT; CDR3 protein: CASSPLSGTGPTGELFF
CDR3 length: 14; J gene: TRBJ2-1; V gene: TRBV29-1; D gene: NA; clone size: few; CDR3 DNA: TGCAGCACAATAGCGGCGGTGGGACCCAATGAGCAGTTCTTC; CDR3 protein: CSTIAAVGPNEQFF
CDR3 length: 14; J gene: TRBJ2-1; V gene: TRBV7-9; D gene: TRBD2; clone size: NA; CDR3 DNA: TGTGCCAGCAGTAAGCGGGGACCGCTGACTGAGCAGTTCTTC; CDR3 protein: CASSKRGPLTEQFF
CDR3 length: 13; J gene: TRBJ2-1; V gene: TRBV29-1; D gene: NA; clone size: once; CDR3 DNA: TGCAGCGTTGGCAAACAGACCTTCAATGAGCAGTTCTTC; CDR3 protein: CSVGKQTFNEQFF
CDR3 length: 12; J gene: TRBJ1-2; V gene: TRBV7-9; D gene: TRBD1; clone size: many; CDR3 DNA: TGTGCCAGCAGCTTTGGAGGGGGCGGCTACACCTTC; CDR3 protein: CASSFGGGGYTF
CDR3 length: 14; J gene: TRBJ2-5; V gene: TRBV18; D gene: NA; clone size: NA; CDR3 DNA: TGTGCCAGCTCACCACAATCAGGGGAAGAGACCCAGTACTTC; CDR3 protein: CASSPQSGEETQYF
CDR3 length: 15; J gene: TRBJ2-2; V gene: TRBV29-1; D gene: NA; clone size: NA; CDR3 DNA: TGCAGCGTTGAGGGGGTGGGGGGTGGCACCGGGGAGCTGTTTTTT; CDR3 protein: CSVEGVGGGTGELFF
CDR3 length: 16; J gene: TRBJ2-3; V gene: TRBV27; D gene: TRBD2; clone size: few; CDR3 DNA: TGTGCCAGCAGTGATACTAGCGGGATGAGAACAGATACGCAGTATTTT; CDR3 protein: CASSDTSGMRTDTQYF
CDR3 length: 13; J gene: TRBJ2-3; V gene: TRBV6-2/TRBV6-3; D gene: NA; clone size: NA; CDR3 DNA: TGTGCCAGCCGAACTAGCAGCACAGATACGCAGTATTTT; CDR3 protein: CASRTSSTDTQYF
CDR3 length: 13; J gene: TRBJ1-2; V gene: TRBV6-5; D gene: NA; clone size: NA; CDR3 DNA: TGTGCCAGCAGCCAGGGGCCTTACTATGGCTACACCTTC; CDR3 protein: CASSQGPYYGYTF
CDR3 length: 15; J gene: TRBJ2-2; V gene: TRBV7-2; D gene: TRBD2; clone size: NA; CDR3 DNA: TGTGCCAGCAGTCCCCTAGCGGTGAACACCGGGGAGCTGTTTTTT; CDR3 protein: CASSPLAVNTGELFF
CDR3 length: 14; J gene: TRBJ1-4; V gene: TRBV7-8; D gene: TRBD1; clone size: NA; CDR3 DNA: TGTGCCAGCAGCACGGGGACAGGGAACGAAAAACTGTTTTTT; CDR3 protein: CASSTGTGNEKLFF
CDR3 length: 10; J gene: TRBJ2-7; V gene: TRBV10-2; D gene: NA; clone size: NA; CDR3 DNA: TGCGCCAGCGCCGAGTACGAGCAGTACTTC; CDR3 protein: CASAEYEQYF
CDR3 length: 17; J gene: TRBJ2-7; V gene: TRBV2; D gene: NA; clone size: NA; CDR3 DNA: TGTGCCAGCAGTGAAGCCCTAGTACGGACTACACGCTACGAGCAGTACTTC; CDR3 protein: CASSEALVRTTRYEQYF
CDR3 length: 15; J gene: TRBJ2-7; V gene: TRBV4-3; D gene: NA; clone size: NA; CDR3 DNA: TGCGCCAGCAGCCCACTCTACACGTCCCCCTACGAGCAGTACTTC; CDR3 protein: CASSPLYTSPYEQYF
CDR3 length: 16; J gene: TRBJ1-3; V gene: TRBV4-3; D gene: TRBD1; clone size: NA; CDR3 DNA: TGCGCCAGCAGCCAACTCCCGGGACAGGCTGTGGGCACCATATATTTT; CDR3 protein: CASSQLPGQAVGTIYF
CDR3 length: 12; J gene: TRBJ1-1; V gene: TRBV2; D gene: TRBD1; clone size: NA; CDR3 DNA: TGTGCCAGCAGCGAGGGGACAGGGAGCGCTTTCTTT; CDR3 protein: CASSEGTGSAFF
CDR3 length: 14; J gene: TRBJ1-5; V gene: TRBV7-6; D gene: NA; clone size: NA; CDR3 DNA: TGTGCCAGCAGCTTATCCGGGGAAAATCAGCCCCAGCATTTT; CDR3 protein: CASSLSGENQPQHF
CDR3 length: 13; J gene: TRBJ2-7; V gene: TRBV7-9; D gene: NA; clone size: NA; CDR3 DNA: TGTGCCAGCGGCCTACAGAGATCGAGCGGGCAGTACTTC; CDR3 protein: CASGLQRSSGQYF
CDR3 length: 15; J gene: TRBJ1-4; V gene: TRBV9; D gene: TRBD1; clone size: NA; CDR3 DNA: TGTGCCAGCAGCCCCACAGGGGCGGCAGGTGAAAAACTGTTTTTT; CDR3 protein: CASSPTGAAGEKLFF
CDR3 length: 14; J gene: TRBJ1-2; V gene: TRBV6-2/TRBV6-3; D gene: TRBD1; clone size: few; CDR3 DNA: TGTGCCAGCAGTCGGACAGGGTCTAACTATGGCTACACCTTC; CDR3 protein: CASSRTGSNYGYTF
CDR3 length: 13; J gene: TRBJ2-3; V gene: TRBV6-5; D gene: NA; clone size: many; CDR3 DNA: TGTGCCAGCAGCCCCCGGGGCACAGATACGCAGTATTTT; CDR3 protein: CASSPRGTDTQYF
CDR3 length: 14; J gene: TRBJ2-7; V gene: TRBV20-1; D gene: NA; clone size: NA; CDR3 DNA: TGCAGTGCTAGGACTGGGCTTGGGATCTACGAGCAGTACTTC; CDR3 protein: CSARTGLGIYEQYF
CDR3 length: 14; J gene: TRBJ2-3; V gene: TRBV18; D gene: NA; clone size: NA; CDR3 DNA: TGTGCCAGCTCACATGACCAGGGGGGAGATACGCAGTATTTT; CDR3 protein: CASSHDQGGDTQYF
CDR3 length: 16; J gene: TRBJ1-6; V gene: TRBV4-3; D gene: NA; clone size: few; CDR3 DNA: TGCGCCAGCGGACAGCACCCAGGGGCAAGGAATTCACCCCTCCACTTT; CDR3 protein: CASGQHPGARNSPLHF
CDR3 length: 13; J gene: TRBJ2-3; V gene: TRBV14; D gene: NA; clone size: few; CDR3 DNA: TGTGCCAGCAGCCAAGATCTTCTAGGAGCGCAGTATTTT; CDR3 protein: CASSQDLLGAQYF
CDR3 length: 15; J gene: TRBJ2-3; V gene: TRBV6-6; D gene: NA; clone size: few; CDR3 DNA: TGTGCCAGCAGTTATCTACCGCCTAGCACAGATACGCAGTATTTT; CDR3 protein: CASSYLPPSTDTQYF
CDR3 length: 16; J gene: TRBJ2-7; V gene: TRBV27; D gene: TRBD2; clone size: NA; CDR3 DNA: TGTGCCAGCAGTCCCCCAGTAGCGGGGAGCTCCTACGAGCAGTACTTC; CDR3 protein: CASSPPVAGSSYEQYF
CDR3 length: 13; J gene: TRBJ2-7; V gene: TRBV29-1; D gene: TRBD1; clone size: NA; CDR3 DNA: TGCAGCGTCGCCGCCGGGACAGTCTACGAGCAGTACTTC; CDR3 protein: CSVAAGTVYEQYF
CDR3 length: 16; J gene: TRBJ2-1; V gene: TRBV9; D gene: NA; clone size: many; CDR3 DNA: TGTGCCAGCAGTGTGGTTCCCGTTAGCTCCTACAATGAGCAGTTCTTC; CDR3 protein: CASSVVPVSSYNEQFF